This TCR beta chain was profiled in a study of shared clonotypes between healthy human individuals. Study context: Plates per donor: three CD4 naive, three CD4 memory, two CD8 naive, one CD8 memory. The study's findings and limits: Naive subsets tended to show greater estimated richness than memory subsets.

Germline loops: CDR1 SGHRS, CDR2 YFSETQ. There are 18 residues in the CDR3. J gave up 3 bases and V 0 bases, and 7 bases lay outside the gene matches. Healthy HIV-negative adults with no recent acute infections or vaccinations were recruited as donors. Points on this clone: Antigen: not known.

In the original analysis: As immunoSEQ supplied junction-only sequences (without quality scores), filtering differed. Clones were sequenced by immunoSEQ multiplex PCR, and TCRdb holds only the in-frame ones, with some missing. The DNA gave D and trimming, while V, J and clone size come from that table. The data show around 940,000 clones, with less than 85% seen just once and about 1.5% held by the top ten. The chain employs TRBV5-1 and TRBJ2-6, with 9 bases fitting TRBD1. The source of this sequence is a man between 18 and 29 years old in good health. The source material was memory CD4+ T cells sorted from blood. Subset indicated: CD45RA-negative fraction. The CDR3 here is CASSLVLQGAGGANVLTF. In DNA, the CDR3 is TGCGCCAGCAGCTTGGTTTTACAGGGGGCTGGTGGGGCCAACGTCCTGACTTTC. Looking up the rest from reference TRBV5-1 and TRBJ2-6 gives the full variable domain: KAGVTQTPRYLIKTRGQQVTLSCSPISGHRSVSWYQQTPGQGLQFLFEYFSETQRNKGNFPGRFSGRQFSNSRSEMNVSTLELGDSALYLCASSLVLQGAGGANVLTFGAGSRLTVL.